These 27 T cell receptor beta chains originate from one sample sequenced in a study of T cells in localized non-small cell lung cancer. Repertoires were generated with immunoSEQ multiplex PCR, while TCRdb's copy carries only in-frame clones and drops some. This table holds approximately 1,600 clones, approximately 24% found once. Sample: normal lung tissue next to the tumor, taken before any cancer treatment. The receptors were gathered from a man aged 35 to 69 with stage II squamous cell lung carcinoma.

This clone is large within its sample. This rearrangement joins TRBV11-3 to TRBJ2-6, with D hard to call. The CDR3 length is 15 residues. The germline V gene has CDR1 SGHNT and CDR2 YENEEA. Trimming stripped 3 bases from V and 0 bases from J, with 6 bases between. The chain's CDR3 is CASSLDASGANVLTF. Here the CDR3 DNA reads TGTGCCAGCAGCTTGGATGCCTCTGGGGCCAACGTCCTGACTTTC.

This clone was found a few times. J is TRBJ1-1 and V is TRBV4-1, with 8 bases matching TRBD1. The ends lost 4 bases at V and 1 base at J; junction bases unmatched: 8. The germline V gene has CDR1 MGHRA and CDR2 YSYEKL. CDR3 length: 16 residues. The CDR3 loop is CASSPRQGSENTEAFF. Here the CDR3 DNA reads TGCGCCAGCAGCCCTCGACAGGGGTCGGAGAACACTGAAGCTTTCTTT.

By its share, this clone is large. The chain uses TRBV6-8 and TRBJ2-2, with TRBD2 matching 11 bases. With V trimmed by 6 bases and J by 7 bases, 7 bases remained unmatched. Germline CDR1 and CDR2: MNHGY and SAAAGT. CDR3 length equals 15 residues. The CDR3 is CASRGTSGGIGELFF. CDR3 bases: TGTGCCAGCAGGGGGACTAGCGGAGGAATCGGGGAGCTGTTTTTT.

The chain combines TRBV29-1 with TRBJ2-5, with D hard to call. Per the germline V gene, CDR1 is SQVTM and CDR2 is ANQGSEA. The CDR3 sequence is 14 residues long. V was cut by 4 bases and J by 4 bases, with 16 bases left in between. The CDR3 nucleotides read TGCAGCGTTGCTCCCGACGCCCCCCGAGAGACCCAGTACTTC. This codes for CSVAPDAPRETQYF.

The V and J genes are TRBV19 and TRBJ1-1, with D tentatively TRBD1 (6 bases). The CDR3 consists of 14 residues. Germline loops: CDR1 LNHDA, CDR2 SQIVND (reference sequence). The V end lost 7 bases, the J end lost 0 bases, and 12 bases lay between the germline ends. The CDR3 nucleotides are TGTGCCAGTAAGTGGGGGCGCATGAACACTGAAGCTTTCTTT. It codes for CASKWGRMNTEAFF.

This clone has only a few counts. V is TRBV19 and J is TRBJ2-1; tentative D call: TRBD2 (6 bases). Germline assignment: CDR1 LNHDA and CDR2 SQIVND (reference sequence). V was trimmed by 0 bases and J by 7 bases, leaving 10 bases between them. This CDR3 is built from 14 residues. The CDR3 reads CASSIDGTFNEQFF. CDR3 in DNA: TGTGCCAGTAGTATAGATGGGACTTTTAATGAGCAGTTCTTC. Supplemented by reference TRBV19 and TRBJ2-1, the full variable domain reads DGGITQSPKYLFRKEGQNVTLSCEQNLNHDAMYWYRQDPGQGLRLIYYSQIVNDFQKGDIAEGYSVSREKKESFPLTVTSAQKNPTAFYLCASSIDGTFNEQFFGPGTRLTVL.

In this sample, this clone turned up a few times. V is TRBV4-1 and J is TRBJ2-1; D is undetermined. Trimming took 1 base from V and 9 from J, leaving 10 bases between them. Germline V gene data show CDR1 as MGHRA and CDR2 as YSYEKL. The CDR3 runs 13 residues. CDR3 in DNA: TGCGCCAGCAGCCAAGTAACCGGGCGTGAGCAGTTCTTC. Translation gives CASSQVTGREQFF.

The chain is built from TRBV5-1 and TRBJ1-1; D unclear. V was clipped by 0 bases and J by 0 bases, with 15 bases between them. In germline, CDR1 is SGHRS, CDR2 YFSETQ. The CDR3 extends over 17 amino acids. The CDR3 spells CASSLGGVDSMNTEAFF. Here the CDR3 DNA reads TGCGCCAGCAGCTTGGGAGGTGTGGACTCAATGAACACTGAAGCTTTCTTT.

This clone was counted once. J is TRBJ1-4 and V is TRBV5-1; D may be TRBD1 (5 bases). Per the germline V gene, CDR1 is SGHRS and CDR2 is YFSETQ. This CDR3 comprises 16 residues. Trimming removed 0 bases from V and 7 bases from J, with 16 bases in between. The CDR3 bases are TGCGCCAGCAGCTTGGGTGGGACGCCGGGGCGTGAAAAACTGTTTTTT. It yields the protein CASSLGGTPGREKLFF.

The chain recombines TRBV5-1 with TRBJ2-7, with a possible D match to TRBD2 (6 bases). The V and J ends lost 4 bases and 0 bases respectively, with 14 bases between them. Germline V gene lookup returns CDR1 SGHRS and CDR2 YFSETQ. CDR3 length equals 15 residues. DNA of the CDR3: TGCGCCAGCAGCCCCACGGTCGGGAGCTCCTACGAGCAGTACTTC. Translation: CASSPTVGSSYEQYF.

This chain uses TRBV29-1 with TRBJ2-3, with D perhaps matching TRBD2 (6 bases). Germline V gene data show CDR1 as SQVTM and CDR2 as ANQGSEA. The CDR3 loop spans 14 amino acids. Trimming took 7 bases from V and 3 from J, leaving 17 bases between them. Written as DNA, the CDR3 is TGCAGCGCCTCTGGCGGGGAGTTAACAGATACGCAGTATTTT. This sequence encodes CSASGGELTDTQYF.

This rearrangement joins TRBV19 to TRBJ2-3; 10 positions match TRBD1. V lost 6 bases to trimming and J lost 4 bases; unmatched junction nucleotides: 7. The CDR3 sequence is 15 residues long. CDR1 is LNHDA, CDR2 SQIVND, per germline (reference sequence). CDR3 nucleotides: TGTGCCAGTAGCCAGACAGGGGGCGTCCCAGATACGCAGTATTTT. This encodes CASSQTGGVPDTQYF.

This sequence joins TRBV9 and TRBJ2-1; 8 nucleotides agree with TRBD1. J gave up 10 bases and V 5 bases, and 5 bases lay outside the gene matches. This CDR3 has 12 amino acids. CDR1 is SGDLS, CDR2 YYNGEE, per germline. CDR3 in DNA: TGTGCCAGCAGGGACAGGGTCGGGGAGCAGTTCTTC. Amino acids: CASRDRVGEQFF. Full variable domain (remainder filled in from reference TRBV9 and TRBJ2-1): DSGVTQTPKHLITATGQRVTLRCSPRSGDLSVYWYQQSLDQGLQFLIQYYNGEERAKGNILERFSAQQFPDLHSELNLSSLELGDSALYFCASRDRVGEQFFGPGTRLTVL.

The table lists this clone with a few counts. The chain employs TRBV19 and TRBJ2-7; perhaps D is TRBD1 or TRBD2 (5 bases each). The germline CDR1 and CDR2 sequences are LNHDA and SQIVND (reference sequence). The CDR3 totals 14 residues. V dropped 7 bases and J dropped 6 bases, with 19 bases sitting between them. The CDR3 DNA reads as TGTGCCAGTACCATCCGGGAAGGGGAGAGCGAGCAGTACTTC. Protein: CASTIREGESEQYF.

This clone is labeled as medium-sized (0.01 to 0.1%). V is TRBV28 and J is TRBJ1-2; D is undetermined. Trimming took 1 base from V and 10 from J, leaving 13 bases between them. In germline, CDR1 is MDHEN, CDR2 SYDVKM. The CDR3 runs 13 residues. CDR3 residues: CASSLSAGGFYTF. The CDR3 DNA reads TGTGCCAGCAGTTTATCGGCAGGCGGCTTCTACACCTTC.

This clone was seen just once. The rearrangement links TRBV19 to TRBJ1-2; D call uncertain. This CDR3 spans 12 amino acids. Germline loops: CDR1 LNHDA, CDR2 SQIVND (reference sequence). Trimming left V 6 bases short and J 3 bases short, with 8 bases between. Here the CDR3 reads CASRVGDYGYTF. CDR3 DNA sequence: TGTGCCAGTAGAGTCGGAGACTATGGCTACACCTTC.

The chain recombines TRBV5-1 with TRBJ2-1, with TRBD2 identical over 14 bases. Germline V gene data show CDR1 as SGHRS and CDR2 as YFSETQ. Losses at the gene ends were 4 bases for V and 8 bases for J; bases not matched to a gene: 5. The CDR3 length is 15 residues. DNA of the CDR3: TGCGCCAGCAGCCCGGGACTAGCGGGAGTAGATGAGCAGTTCTTC. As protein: CASSPGLAGVDEQFF.

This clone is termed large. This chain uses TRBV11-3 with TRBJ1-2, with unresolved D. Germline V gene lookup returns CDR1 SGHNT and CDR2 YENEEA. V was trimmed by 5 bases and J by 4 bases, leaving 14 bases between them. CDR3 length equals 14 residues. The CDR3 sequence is CASSRDSNAYGYTF. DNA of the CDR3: TGTGCCAGCAGCCGAGATTCGAATGCCTATGGCTACACCTTC.

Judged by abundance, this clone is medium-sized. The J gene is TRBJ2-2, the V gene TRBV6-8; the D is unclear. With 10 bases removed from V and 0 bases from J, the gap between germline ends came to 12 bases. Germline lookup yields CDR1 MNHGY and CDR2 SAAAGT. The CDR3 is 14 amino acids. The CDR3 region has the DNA TGTGCCATTACAGCCTATGCGAACACCGGGGAGCTGTTTTTT. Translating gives CAITAYANTGELFF.

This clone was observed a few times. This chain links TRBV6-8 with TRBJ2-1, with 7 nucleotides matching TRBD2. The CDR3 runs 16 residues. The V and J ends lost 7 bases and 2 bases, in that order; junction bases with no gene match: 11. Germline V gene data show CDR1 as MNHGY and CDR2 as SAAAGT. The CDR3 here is CASNDPSGYTYNEQFF. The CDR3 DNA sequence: TGTGCCAGCAACGACCCTAGCGGCTATACCTACAATGAGCAGTTCTTC.

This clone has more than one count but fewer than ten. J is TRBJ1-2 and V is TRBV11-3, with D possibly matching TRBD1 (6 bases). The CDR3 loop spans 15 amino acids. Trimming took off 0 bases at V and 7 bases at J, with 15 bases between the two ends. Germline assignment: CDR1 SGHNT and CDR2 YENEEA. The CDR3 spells CASSLDRTVMVGYTF. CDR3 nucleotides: TGTGCCAGCAGCTTAGATCGGACAGTAATGGTTGGCTACACCTTC.

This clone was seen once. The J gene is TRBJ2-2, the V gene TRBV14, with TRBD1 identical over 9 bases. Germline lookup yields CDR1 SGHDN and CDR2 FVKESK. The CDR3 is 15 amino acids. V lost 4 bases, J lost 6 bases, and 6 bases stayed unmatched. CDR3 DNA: TGTGCCAGCAGCCCGTACACAGGGGGCTCCGGGGAGCTGTTTTTT. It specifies CASSPYTGGSGELFF.

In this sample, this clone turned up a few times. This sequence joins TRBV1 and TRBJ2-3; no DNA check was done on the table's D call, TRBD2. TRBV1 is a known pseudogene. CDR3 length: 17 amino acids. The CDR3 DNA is TGCGCCAGCAGCCAAGTCGTAGTCAAGGGAGGGGTCGATACGCAGTATTTT. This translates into CASSQVVVKGGVDTQYF.

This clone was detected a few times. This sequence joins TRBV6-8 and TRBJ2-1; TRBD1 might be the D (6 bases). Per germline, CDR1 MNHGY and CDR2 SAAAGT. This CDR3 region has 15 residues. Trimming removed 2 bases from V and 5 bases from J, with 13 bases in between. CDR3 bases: TGTGCCAGCAGTTACACGACAGGCGTAGACAATGAGCAGTTCTTC. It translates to CASSYTTGVDNEQFF.

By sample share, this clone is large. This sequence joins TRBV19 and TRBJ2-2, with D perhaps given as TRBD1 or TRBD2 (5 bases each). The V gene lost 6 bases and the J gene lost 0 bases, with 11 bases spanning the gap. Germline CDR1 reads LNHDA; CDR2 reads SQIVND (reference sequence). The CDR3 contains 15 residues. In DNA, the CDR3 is TGTGCCAGTAGAAGGGACGCCCCGAACACCGGGGAGCTGTTTTTT. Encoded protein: CASRRDAPNTGELFF. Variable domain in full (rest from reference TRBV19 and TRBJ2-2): DGGITQSPKYLFRKEGQNVTLSCEQNLNHDAMYWYRQDPGQGLRLIYYSQIVNDFQKGDIAEGYSVSREKKESFPLTVTSAQKNPTAFYLCASRRDAPNTGELFFGEGSRLTVL.

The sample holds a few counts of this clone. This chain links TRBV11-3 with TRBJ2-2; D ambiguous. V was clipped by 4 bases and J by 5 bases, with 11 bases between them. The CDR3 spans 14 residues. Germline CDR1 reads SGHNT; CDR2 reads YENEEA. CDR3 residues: CASSSYLKTGELFF. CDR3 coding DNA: TGTGCCAGCAGCTCCTATTTAAAAACCGGGGAGCTGTTTTTT.

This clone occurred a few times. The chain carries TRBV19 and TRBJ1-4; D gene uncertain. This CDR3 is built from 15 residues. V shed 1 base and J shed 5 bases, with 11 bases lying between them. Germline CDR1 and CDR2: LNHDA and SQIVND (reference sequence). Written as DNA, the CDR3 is TGTGCCAGTAGTATAGTGCACACGCAGAATGAAAAACTGTTTTTT. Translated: CASSIVHTQNEKLFF. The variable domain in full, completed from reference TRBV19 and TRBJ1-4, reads DGGITQSPKYLFRKEGQNVTLSCEQNLNHDAMYWYRQDPGQGLRLIYYSQIVNDFQKGDIAEGYSVSREKKESFPLTVTSAQKNPTAFYLCASSIVHTQNEKLFFGSGTQLSVL.